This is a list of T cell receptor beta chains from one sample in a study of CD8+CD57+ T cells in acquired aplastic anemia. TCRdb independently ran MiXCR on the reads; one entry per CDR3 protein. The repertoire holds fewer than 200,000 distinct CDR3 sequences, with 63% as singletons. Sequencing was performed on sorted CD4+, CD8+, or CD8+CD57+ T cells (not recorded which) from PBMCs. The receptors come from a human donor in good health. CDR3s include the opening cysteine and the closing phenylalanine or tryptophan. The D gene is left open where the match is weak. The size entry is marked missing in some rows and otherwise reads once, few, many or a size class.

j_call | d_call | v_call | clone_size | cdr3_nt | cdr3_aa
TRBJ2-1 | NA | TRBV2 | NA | TGTGCCAGCCACGTAGGAGGAGGGCCTTACAATGAGCAGTTCTTC | CASHVGGGPYNEQFF
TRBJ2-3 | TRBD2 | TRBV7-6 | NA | TGTGCCAGCAACCTACTAGCGGGAGGAGGAGGAGATACGCAGTATTTT | CASNLLAGGGGDTQYF
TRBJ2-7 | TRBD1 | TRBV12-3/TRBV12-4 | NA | TGTGCCATTCGGGACAGGGACTCCTACGAGCAGTACTTC | CAIRDRDSYEQYF
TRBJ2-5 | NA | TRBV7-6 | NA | TGTGCCAGCAGCTCAAGGGCCAGACTATCTTTGAAAGAGACCCAGTACTTC | CASSSRARLSLKETQYF
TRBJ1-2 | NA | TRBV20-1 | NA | TGCAGTGCTAGCCGGCTACAGGGTAACTATGGCTACACCTTC | CSASRLQGNYGYTF
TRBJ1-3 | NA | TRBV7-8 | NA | TGTGCCAGCAGCCTGTCCGGGCCGGACACCATATATTTT | CASSLSGPDTIYF
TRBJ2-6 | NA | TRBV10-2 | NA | TGCGCCAGCAGTCCGGCGGTGGGTTCTGGGGCCAACGTCCTGACTTTC | CASSPAVGSGANVLTF
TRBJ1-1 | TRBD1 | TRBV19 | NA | TGTGCCAGTAGTCGACAGGGGACTGAAGCTTTCTTT | CASSRQGTEAFF
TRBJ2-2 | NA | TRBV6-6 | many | TGTGCCAGCAGTTACCACACCGGGGAGCTGTTTTTT | CASSYHTGELFF
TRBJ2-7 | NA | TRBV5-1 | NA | TGCGCCAGCAGCTTGGATCAGGGAATGGGATACGAGCAGTACTTC | CASSLDQGMGYEQYF
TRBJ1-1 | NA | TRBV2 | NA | TGTGCCAGCAGCCAAAACCCGGAAAAAGAAGCTTTCTTT | CASSQNPEKEAFF
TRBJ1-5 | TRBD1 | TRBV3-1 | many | TGTGCCAGCAGCCCAGACAGGGGAAGGGGTCAGCCCCAGCATTTT | CASSPDRGRGQPQHF
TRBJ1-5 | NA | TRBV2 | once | TGTGCCAGCAGTGTACGGACGTCGGGGGGTCAGCCCCAGCATTTT | CASSVRTSGGQPQHF
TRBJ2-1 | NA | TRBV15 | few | TGTGCCACCAGCAGCCCCTCGGACGGATACAATGAGCAGTTCTTC | CATSSPSDGYNEQFF
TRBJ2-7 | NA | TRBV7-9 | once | TGTGCCAGCAGCCCACGTGGGGGGTTAAGCCGCTACGAGCAGTACTTC | CASSPRGGLSRYEQYF
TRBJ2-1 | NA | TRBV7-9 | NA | TGTGCCAGCAGCTTACTCCGGGGTAATGAGCAGTTCTTC | CASSLLRGNEQFF
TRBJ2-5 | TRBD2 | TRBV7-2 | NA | TGTGCCAGCAGTGGGACTAGCGGGAGTCAGCAAGAGACCCAGTACTTC | CASSGTSGSQQETQYF
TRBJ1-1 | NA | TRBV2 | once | TGTGCCAGCAGTTTCGCCAGTTCGAACACTGAAGCTTTCTTT | CASSFASSNTEAFF
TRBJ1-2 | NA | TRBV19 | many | TGTGCCAGTAGTATAGTTGGGGTGGATGGCTACACCTTC | CASSIVGVDGYTF
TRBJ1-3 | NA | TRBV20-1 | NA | TGCAGTGCGAGGTACTCTGGAAACACCATATATTTT | CSARYSGNTIYF
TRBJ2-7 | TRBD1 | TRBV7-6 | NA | TGTGCCAGCAGCTTAGCGGGACAGGGCCAGTCCTACGAGCAGTACTTC | CASSLAGQGQSYEQYF
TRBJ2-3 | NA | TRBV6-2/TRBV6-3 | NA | TGTGCCAGCAGTTACTCGGGCGAAGGGTACAGCACAGATACGCAGTATTTT | CASSYSGEGYSTDTQYF
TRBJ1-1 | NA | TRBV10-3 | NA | TGTGCCAGCAGTTACTCCTTGGCCCCTGAAGCTTTCTTT | CASSYSLAPEAFF
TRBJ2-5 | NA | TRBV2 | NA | TGTGCCAGCAGTGAAGCGCTTGGGGGCCGGGAGACCCAGTACTTC | CASSEALGGRETQYF
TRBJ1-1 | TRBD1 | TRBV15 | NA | TGTGCCACCAGCAGTGAGGGGGCACTGAACACTGAAGCTTTCTTT | CATSSEGALNTEAFF
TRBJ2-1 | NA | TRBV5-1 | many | TGCGCCAGCAGCTTGTATGGGGGAGAGGCCTACAATGAGCAGTTCTTC | CASSLYGGEAYNEQFF
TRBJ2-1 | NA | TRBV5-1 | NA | TGCGCCAGCAGCTTGGATTGGAGCTCCTACAATGAGCAGTTCTTC | CASSLDWSSYNEQFF
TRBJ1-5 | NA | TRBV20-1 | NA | TGCAGTGCTAGAGATACATACAGTGTGAATCAGCCCCAGCATTTT | CSARDTYSVNQPQHF
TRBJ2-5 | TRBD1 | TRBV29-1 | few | TGCAGCGTTTACGGCAGGGGGCAAGAGACCCAGTACTTC | CSVYGRGQETQYF
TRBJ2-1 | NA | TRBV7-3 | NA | TGTGCCAGCAGCTTAATCGGGGGCTTGGGTTACAATGAGCAGTTCTTC | CASSLIGGLGYNEQFF
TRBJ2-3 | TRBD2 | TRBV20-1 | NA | TGCAGTGCAGGACTAGCGGGGGGAAGTAGCACAGATACGCAGTATTTT | CSAGLAGGSSTDTQYF
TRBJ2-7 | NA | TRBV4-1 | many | TGCGCCAGCAGCCAAGTTGGGTACCCCTACGAGCAGTACTTC | CASSQVGYPYEQYF
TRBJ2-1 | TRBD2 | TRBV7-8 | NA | TGTGCCAGCAGCTTAGTCCTGGGCGGGAGAAATAATGAGCAGTTCTTC | CASSLVLGGRNNEQFF
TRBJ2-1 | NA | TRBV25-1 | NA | TGTGCCAGCAGAGACGCTAGCTGGAGCTCCTACAACGAGCAGTTCTTC | CASRDASWSSYNEQFF
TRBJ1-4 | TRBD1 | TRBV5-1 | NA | TGCGCCAGCAGCTGGGGACAGGGTGTTGAAAAACTGTTTTTT | CASSWGQGVEKLFF
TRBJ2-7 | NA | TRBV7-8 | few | TGTGCCAGCAGTTTACAGAGATCGGGCTACGAGCAGTACTTC | CASSLQRSGYEQYF
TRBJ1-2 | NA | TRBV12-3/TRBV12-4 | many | TGTGCCAGCAGTTTTATCGGGGGGCGAGGCTACACCTTC | CASSFIGGRGYTF
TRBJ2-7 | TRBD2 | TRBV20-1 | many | TGCAGTGCTAGCCTTAGCGGGGGCCCATCCTACGAGCAGTACTTC | CSASLSGGPSYEQYF
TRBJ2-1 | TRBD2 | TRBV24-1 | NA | TGTGCCACCAGTGGGAGCGGGGGACTATCCTACAATGAGCAGTTCTTC | CATSGSGGLSYNEQFF
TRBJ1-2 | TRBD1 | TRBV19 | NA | TGTGCCAGTAGTAGTACCGCCACAGGGGGGACCTATGGCTACACCTTC | CASSSTATGGTYGYTF
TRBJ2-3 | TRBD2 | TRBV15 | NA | TGTGCCACCAGCAGAGAACATGTGGGAGGGCGAGGTAGAGGCACAGATACGCAGTATTTT | CATSREHVGGRGRGTDTQYF
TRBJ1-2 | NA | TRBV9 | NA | TGTGCCAGCAGCCCCCCCCGGAGCTATGGCTACACCTTC | CASSPPRSYGYTF
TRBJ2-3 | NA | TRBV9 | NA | TGTGCCAGCAACGGGAGAGACAGGGTCGATGAGCAGTATTTT | CASNGRDRVDEQYF
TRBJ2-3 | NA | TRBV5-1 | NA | TGCGCCAGCGGAACCTTGGGGGGAAATACGCAGTATTTT | CASGTLGGNTQYF
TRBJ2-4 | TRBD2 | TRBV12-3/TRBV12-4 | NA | TGTGCCAGCAGTTTTGGGACTAGCGGACACAAAAACATTCAGTACTTC | CASSFGTSGHKNIQYF
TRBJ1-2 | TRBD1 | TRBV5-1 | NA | TGCGCCAGCAGCTCAGGACAGGCGGGCTACACCTTC | CASSSGQAGYTF
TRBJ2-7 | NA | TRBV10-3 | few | TGTGCCATCGGCGAACAGGGAAACCCCTACGAGCAGTACTTC | CAIGEQGNPYEQYF
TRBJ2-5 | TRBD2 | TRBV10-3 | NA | TGTGCCATCAGCGCGTCTAGCGGGAGTGGAGAGACCCAGTACTTC | CAISASSGSGETQYF
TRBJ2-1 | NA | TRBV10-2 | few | TGCGCCAGCAGTGAGGACCGAGGCTACAATGAGCAGTTCTTC | CASSEDRGYNEQFF
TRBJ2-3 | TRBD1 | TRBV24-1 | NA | TGTGCCACCAGCGACAGGGGGCGAACAGATACACAGTATTTT | CATSDRGRTDTQYF
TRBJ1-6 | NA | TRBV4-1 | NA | TGCGCCAGCAGCCAAGGGCGGAATTCACCCCTCCACTTT | CASSQGRNSPLHF
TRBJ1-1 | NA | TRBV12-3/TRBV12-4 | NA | TGTGCCAGCAGTTTCTTGAGGACGAACACTGAAGCTTTCTTT | CASSFLRTNTEAFF